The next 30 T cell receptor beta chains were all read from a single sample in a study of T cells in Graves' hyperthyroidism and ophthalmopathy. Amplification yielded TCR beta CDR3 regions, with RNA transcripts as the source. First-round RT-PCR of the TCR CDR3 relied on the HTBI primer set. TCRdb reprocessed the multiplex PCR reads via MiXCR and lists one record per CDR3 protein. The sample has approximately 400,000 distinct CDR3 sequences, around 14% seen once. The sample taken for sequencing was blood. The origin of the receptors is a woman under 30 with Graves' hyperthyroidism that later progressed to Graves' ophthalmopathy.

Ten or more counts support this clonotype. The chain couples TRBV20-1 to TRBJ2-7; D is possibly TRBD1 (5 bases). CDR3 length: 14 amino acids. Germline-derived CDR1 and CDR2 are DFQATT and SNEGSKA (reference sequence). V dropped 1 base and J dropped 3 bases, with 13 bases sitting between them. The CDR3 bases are TGCAGTGCTAGAGTGGGGCGATCGATCTACGAGCAGTACTTC. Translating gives CSARVGRSIYEQYF.

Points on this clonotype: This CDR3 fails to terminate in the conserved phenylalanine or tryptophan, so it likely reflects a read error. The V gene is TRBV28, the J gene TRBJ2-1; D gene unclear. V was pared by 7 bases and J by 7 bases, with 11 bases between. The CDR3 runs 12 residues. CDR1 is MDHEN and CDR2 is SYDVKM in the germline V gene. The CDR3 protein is CASTRNGNEQFL. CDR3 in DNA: TGTGCCAGCACCCGTAATGGGAATGAGCAGTTCCTC.

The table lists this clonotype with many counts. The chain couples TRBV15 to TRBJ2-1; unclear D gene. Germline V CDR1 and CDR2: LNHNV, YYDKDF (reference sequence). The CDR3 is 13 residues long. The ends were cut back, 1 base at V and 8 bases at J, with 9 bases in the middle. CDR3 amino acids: CATSRAGYDEQFF. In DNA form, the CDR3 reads TGTGCCACCAGCAGAGCCGGATATGATGAGCAGTTCTTC.

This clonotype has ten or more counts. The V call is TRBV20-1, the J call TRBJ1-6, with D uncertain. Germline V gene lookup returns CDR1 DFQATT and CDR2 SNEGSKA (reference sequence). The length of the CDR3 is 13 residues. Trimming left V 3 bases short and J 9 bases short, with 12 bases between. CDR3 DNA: TGCAGTGCTAGTGGGGTCGGCGGTTCACCCCTCCACTTT. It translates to CSASGVGGSPLHF.

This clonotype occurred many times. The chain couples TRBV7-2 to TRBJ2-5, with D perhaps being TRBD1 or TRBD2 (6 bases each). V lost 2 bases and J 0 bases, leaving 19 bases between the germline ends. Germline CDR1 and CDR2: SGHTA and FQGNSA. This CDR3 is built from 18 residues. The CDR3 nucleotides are TGTGCCAGCAGCTTATTCGCCTCGGGGGCTAGCGACCAAGAGACCCAGTACTTC. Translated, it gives CASSLFASGASDQETQYF.

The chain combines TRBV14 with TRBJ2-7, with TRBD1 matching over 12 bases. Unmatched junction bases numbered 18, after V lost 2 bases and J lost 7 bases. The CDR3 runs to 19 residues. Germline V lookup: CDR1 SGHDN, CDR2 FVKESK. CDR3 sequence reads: CASSQSPDIWGQGAEEQYF. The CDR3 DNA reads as TGTGCCAGCAGCCAATCCCCGGATATTTGGGGACAGGGGGCTGAAGAGCAGTACTTC.

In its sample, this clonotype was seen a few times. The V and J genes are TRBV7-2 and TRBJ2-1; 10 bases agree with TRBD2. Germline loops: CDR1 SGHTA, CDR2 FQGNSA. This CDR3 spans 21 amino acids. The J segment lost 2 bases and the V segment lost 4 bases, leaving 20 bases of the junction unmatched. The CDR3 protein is CASSWTATILAGPTPYNEQFF. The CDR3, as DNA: TGTGCCAGCAGCTGGACAGCTACTATACTAGCGGGACCCACCCCCTACAATGAGCAGTTCTTC.

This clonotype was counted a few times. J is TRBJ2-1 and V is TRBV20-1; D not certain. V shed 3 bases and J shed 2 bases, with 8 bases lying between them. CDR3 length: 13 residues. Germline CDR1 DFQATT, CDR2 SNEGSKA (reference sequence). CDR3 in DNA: TGCAGTGCTAGGGCACCTACCTACAATGAGCAGTTCTTC. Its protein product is CSARAPTYNEQFF.

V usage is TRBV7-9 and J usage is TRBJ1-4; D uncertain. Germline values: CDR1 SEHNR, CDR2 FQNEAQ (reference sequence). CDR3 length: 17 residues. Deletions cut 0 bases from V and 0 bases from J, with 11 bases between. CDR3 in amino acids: CASSLALVSTTNEKLFF. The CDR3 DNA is TGTGCCAGCAGCTTAGCATTGGTCTCAACAACTAATGAAAAACTGTTTTTT.

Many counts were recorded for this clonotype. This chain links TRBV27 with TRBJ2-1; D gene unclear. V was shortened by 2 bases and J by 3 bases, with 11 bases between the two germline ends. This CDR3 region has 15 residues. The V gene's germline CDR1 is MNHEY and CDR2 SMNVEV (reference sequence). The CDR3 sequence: CASSLHSDGYNEQFF. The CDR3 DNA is TGTGCCAGCAGTTTACATTCGGACGGCTACAATGAGCAGTTCTTC.

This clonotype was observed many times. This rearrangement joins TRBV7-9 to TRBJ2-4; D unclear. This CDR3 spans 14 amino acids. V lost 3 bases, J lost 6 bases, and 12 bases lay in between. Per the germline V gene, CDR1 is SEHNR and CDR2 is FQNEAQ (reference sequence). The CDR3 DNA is TGTGCCAGCAGCTTGACCCCACCAGGAAACATTCAGTACTTC. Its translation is CASSLTPPGNIQYF.

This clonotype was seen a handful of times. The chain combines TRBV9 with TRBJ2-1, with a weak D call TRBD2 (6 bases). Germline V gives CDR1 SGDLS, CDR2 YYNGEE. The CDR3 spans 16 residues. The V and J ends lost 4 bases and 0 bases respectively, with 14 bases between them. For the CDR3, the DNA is TGTGCCAGCAGCTTCGGGGGAGAGGGCTCCTACAATGAGCAGTTCTTC. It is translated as CASSFGGEGSYNEQFF.

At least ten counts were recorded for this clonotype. DNA for the CDR3: TGCGCCAGCAGCTTGAGACCAGGGAACACCGGGGAGCTGTTTTTT. This translates into CASSLRPGNTGELFF. V gene TRBV5-1 combines with J gene TRBJ2-2; D remains ambiguous. The CDR3 loop spans 15 amino acids. V lost 1 base, J lost 1 base, and 8 bases lay in between. Germline V CDR1 and CDR2: SGHRS, YFSETQ.

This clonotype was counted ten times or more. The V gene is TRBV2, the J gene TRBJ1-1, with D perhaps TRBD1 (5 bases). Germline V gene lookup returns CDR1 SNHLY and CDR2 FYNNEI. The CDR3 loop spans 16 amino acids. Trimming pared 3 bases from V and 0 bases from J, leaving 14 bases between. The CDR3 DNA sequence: TGTGCCAGCAGTGATTTGGGGCGAACTATGAACACTGAAGCTTTCTTT. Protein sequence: CASSDLGRTMNTEAFF.

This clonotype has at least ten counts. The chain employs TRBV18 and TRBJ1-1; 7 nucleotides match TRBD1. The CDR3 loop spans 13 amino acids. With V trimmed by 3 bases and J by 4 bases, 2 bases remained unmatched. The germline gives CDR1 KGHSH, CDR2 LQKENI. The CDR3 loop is CASSPRGSTEAFF. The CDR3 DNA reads TGTGCCAGCTCACCCAGGGGGAGCACTGAAGCTTTCTTT.

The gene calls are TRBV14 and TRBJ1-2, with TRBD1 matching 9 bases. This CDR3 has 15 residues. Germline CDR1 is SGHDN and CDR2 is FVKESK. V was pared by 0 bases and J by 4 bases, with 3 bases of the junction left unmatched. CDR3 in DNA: TGTGCCAGCAGCCAAGATCACAGGGGGCCCTATGGCTACACCTTC. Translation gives CASSQDHRGPYGYTF.

The CDR3 reads CASSPDGTAFGGYTF. CDR3 coding DNA: TGTGCCAGCAGCCCCGACGGGACGGCCTTTGGAGGCTACACCTTC. The chain has TRBV5-4 and TRBJ1-2, with a tentative D call TRBD1 (5 bases). CDR1 and CDR2 (germline): SGHNT, YYREEE (reference sequence). V was shortened by 4 bases and J by 8 bases, with 21 bases between the two germline ends. CDR3 length: 15 amino acids.

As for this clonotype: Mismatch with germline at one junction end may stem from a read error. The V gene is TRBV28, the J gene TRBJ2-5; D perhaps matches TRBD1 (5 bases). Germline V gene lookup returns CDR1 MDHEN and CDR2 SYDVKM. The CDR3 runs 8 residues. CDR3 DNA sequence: TGTGCCAGCAGCCCCAGGGACTTC. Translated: CASSPRDF.

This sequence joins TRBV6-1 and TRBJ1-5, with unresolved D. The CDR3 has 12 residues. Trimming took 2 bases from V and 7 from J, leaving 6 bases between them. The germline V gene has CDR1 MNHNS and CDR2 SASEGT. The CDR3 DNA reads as TGTGCCAGCAGTGAATCGTGGCAGCCCCAGCATTTT. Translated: CASSESWQPQHF.

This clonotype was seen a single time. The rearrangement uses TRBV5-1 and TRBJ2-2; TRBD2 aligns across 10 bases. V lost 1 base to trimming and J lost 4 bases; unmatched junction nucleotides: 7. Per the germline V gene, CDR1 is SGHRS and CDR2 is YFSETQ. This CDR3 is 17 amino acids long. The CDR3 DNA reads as TGCGCCAGCAGCTTGTACCTCAGCGGGAGGGCCACCGGGGAGCTGTTTTTT. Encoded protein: CASSLYLSGRATGELFF.

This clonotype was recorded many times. DNA of the CDR3: TGTGCCAGCAGCTACCGGGACAGGGTGAACAATGAGCAGTTCTTC. This sequence encodes CASSYRDRVNNEQFF. This chain uses TRBV11-3 with TRBJ2-1; 9 nucleotides align to TRBD1. V gave up 4 bases and J gave up 5 bases; unmatched junction bases: 6. This CDR3 is built from 15 residues. Germline assignment: CDR1 SGHNT and CDR2 YENEEA.

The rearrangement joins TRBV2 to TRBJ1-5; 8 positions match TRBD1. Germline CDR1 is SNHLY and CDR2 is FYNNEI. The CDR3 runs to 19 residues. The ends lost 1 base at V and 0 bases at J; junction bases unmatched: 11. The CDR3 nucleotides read TGTGCCAGCAGTGAAGGGGGGACAGGTCCAGAAAGTAGCAATCAGCCCCAGCATTTT. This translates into CASSEGGTGPESSNQPQHF.

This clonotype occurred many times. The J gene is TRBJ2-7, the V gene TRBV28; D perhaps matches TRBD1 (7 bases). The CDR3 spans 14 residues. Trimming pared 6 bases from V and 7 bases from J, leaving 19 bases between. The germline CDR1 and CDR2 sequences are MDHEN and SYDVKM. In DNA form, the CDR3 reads TGTGCCAGCAGGACGGGGGACAGCCTTTTTGAGCAGTACTTC. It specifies CASRTGDSLFEQYF.

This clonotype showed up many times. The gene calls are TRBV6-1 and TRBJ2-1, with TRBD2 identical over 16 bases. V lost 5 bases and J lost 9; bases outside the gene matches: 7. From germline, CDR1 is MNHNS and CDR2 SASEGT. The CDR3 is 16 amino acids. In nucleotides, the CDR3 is TGTGCCAGCAGTCTGGGACTAGCGGGAGGGCCTGGTGAGCAGTTCTTC. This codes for CASSLGLAGGPGEQFF.

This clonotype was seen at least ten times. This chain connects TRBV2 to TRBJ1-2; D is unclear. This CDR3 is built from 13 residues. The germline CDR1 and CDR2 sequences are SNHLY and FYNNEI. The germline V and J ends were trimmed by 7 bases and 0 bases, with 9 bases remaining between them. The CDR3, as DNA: TGTGCCAGCACCTTTGTAGCTAACTATGGCTACACCTTC. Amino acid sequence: CASTFVANYGYTF.

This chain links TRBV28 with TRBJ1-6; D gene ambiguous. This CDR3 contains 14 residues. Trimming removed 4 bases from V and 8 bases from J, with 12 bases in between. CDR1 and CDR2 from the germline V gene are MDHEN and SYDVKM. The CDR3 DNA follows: TGTGCCAGCAGTTCCGGAGTAGGGTATTCACCCCTCCACTTT. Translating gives CASSSGVGYSPLHF.

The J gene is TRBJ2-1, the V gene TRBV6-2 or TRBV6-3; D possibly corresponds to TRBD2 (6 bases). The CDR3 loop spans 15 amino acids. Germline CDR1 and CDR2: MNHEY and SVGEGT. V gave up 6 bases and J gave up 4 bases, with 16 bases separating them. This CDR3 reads CASSLTRGAYNEQFF. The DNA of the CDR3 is TGTGCCAGCAGCCTAACTCGCGGGGCTTACAATGAGCAGTTCTTC.

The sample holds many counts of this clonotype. Here the CDR3 reads CASSGLAGALNEQFF. Here the CDR3 DNA reads TGTGCCAGCAGCGGACTAGCGGGAGCTCTCAATGAGCAGTTCTTC. V gene TRBV9 combines with J gene TRBJ2-1; TRBD2 agrees at 12 bases. V lost 3 bases to trimming and J lost 6 bases; unmatched junction nucleotides: 4. Per germline, CDR1 SGDLS and CDR2 YYNGEE. CDR3 length: 15 residues.

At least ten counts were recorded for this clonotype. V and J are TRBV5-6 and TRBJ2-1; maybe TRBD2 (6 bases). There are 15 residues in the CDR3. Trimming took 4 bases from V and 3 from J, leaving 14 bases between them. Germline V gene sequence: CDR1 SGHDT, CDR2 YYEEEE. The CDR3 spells CASSPGAVYYNEQFF. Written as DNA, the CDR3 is TGTGCCAGCAGCCCGGGAGCAGTTTACTACAATGAGCAGTTCTTC.

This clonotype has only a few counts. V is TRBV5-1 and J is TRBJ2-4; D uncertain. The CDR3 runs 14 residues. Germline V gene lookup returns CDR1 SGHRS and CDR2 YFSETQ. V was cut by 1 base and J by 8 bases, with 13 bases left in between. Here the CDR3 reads CASSLYEASDIQYF. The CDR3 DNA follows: TGCGCCAGCAGCTTGTATGAGGCTTCAGACATTCAGTACTTC.